Sequencing of this TCR beta chain was carried out in a study of T cells in Graves' hyperthyroidism and ophthalmopathy. Study-level findings and limits: Blood also contained most expanded thyroid clonotypes above 0.001.

Thyroid ultrasound, orbital computed tomography, clinical symptoms, and serum thyroxine and TRAb underpinned diagnoses. This CDR3 is built from 14 residues. The germline V gene encodes CDR1 MNHEY and CDR2 SVGEGT. Trimming stripped 7 bases from V and 3 bases from J, with 16 bases between. This clonotype has at least ten counts. Its antigen is still unknown. Regions amplified from RNA transcripts were the TCR beta CDR3 regions. First-round RT-PCR with HTBI primers amplified the TCR CDR3 region. Via MiXCR, TCRdb re-called the multiplex PCR reads, giving one row per CDR3 protein. The sample consists of hundreds of thousands of distinct CDR3 sequences, roughly a third of them appearing once.

The receptor was derived from a woman between 40 and 50 years old with Graves' hyperthyroidism. Sample: blood. The rearrangement joins TRBV6-2 or TRBV6-3 to TRBJ2-7; D is unresolved. As DNA, the CDR3 is TGTGCCAGCATTAACGGCGGCACCGACTACGAGCAGTACTTC. Translating it yields CASINGGTDYEQYF.